The entry below describes one T cell receptor (beta chain). The antigen remains unidentified. This sample is drawn from a study of radiotherapy plus CTLA-4 blockade in lung cancer. Background on the study: Of all patients, over 15% responded objectively and about 30% showed disease control.

Germline lookup yields CDR1 MNHEY and CDR2 SVGAGI. The V gene end was trimmed by 2 bases and the J gene end by 5 bases; junction bases not matched to a gene: 10. The CDR3 consists of 16 residues. Chemo-refractory metastatic non-small-cell lung cancer patients underwent focal radiation alongside CTLA-4 blockade with ipilimumab. Whole-study findings and limits: Early blood T cell clone changes and increased post-radiation serum interferon-beta were reportedly the strongest response predictors. TCR clones originating in tumors grew in number in blood after radiotherapy plus ipilimumab.

Profiling relied on immunoSEQ multiplex PCR, and the TCRdb table lists in-frame clones only, not all of them. The sample records about 47,000 clones, about 72% being singletons. The receptor was derived from a human donor with non-small cell lung cancer who had stable disease on radiotherapy plus ipilimumab. The sample in question was peripheral blood, obtained from a patient treated with radiotherapy plus ipilimumab. This chain joins TRBV6-5 and TRBJ2-5; TRBD2 matches at 8 bases. CDR3 in amino acids: CASSYGGAGDGETQYF. For the CDR3, the DNA is TGTGCCAGCAGTTACGGGGGAGCGGGGGATGGGGAGACCCAGTACTTC.